This T cell receptor beta chain stems from a study of blood T cell repertoires in COVID-19. Germline V gene lookup returns CDR1 SGHTA and CDR2 FQGNSA. Trimming removed 2 bases from V and 1 base from J; junction bases left unmatched: 3. CDR3 length equals 16 residues. The data were produced by immunoSEQ multiplex PCR, yet TCRdb's version contains in-frame clones alone and is incomplete. This sample has approximately 280,000 clones; around 87% occur once, and the top ten carry approximately 2.2%. The clonotype comes from a woman aged 25-40 years who had recovered from COVID-19. Sequencing was done on a sample of peripheral blood. The genes are TRBV7-2 and TRBJ2-3; 10 bases map to TRBD2. Here the CDR3 reads CASSLKSGGGTDTQYF. CDR3 coding DNA: TGTGCCAGCAGCTTAAAGAGCGGGGGGGGCACAGATACGCAGTATTTT.